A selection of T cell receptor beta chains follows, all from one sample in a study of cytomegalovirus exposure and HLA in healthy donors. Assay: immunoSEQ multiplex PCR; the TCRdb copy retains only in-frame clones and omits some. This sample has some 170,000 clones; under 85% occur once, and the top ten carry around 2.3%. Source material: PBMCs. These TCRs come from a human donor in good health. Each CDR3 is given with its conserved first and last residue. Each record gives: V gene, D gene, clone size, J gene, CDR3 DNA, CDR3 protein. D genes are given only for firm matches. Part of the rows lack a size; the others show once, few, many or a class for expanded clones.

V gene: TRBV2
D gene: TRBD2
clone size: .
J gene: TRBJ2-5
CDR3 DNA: TGTGCCAGCAGCTTGACTAGCGGGGAGACCCAGTACTTC
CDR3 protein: CASSLTSGETQYF

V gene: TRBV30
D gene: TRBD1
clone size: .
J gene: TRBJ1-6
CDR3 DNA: TGTGCCTGGAGTCGACCCGGGACAGGGAATTCACCCCTCCACTTT
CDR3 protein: CAWSRPGTGNSPLHF

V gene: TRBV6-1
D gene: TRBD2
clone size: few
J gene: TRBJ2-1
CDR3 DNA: TGTGCCAGCAGTGAGATCGGGGGGAATGAGCAGTTCTTC
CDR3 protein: CASSEIGGNEQFF

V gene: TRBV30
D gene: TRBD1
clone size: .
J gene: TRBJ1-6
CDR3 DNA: TGTGCCTCCAATCGACAGGGGATAAATTCACCCCTCCACTTT
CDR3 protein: CASNRQGINSPLHF

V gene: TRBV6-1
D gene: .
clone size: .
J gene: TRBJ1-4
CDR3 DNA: TGTGCCAGCAGGATACAGGGACGGTTGGAAAAACTGTTTTTT
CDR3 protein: CASRIQGRLEKLFF

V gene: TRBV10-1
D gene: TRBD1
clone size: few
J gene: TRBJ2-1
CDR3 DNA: TGCGCCAGCAGTCAGCAGGGACAGGGGGCTAGTGAGCAGTTCTTC
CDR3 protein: CASSQQGQGASEQFF

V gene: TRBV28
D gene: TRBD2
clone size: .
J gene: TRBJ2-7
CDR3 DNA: TGTGCCAGCAGTCCCAAGGGAGGGCCCCTCTACGAGCAGTACTTC
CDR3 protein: CASSPKGGPLYEQYF

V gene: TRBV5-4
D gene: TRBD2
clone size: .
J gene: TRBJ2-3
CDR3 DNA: TGTGCCAGCAGCCCGTATAGCGGGGGGGCCTCAGATACGCAGTATTTT
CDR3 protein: CASSPYSGGASDTQYF

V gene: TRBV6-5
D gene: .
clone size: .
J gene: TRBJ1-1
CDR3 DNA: TGTGCCAGCAGTTACACCGCAGGCAGTGAAGCTTTCTTT
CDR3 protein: CASSYTAGSEAFF

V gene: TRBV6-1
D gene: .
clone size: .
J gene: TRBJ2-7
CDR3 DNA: TGTGCCAGCAGGCTTGTCCAGGGCTACGAGCAGTACTTC
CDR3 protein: CASRLVQGYEQYF

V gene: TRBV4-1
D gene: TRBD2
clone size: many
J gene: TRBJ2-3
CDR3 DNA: TGCGCCAGCAGCCCTACTAGCGGGGGACGGTATACGCAGTATTTT
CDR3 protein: CASSPTSGGRYTQYF

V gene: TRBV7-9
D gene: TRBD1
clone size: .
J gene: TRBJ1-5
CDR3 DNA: TGTGCCAGCAGCTTATGGGATACAGGGGGCGCGTGGGGCAATCAGCCCCAGCATTTT
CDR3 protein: CASSLWDTGGAWGNQPQHF

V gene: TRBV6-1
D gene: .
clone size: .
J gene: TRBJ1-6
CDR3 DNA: TGTGCCAGCAGTGAGCGCCTCCTGTCCCTCCACTTT
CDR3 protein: CASSERLLSLHF

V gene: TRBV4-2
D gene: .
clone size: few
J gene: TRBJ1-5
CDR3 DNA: TGTGCCAGCAGCCAAGCCCCCACAGGGAGTTCGGTTCAGCCCCAGCATTTT
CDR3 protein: CASSQAPTGSSVQPQHF

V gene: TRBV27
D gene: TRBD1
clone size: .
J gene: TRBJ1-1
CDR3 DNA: TGTGCCAGTCTTTCTTGGACAGGGCGGACTGAAGCTTTCTTT
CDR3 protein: CASLSWTGRTEAFF

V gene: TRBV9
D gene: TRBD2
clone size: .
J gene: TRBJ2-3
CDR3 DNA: TGTGCCAGCAGCGCGGGACTAGCGGAGACAACGCAGTATTTT
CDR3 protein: CASSAGLAETTQYF

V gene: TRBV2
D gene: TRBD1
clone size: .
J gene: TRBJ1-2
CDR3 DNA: TGTGCCAGCACCCCGGGACAGGGAGGAGATGGCTACACCTTC
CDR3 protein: CASTPGQGGDGYTF

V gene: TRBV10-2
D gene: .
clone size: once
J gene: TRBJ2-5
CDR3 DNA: TGCGCCAGCAGTGAGGAGAGCGAGACCCAGTACTTC
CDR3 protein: CASSEESETQYF

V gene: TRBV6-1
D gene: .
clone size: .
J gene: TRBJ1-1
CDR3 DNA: TGTGCCAGCATAGAGAAGGCTGCTACTAAAGCTTTCTTT
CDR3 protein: CASIEKAATKAFF

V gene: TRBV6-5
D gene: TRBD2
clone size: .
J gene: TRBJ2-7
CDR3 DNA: TGTGCCAGCAGCAAGGCGCGGGGGGATTACGAGCAGTACTTC
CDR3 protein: CASSKARGDYEQYF

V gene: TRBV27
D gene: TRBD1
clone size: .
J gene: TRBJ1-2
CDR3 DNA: TGTGCCAGCAGTTCCAAGGACAGGGCATTACTTTTTAACTATGGCTACACCTTC
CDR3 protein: CASSSKDRALLFNYGYTF

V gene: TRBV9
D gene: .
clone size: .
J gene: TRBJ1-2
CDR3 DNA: TGTGCCAGCACCCTAGCCAGGGGTGACTATGGCTACACCTTC
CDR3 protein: CASTLARGDYGYTF

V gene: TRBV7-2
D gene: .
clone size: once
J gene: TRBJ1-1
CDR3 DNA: TGTGCCAGCAGCTTCGGGGGGCGAGGGAACACTGAAGCTTTCTTT
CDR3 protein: CASSFGGRGNTEAFF

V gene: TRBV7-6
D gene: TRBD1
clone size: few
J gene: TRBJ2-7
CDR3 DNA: TGTGCCAGCAGCTTAGTTGATTTTGGGACAGGGACCTACGAGCAGTACTTC
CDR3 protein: CASSLVDFGTGTYEQYF

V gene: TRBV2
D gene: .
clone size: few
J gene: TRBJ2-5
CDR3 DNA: TGTGCCAGCAGTGGACTCGGCGCGGGGCCACAAGAGACCCAGTACTTC
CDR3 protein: CASSGLGAGPQETQYF

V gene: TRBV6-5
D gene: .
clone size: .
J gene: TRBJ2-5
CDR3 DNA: TGTGCCAGCAGTTACTCGCCAGGGCAAGAGACCCAGTACTTC
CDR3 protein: CASSYSPGQETQYF

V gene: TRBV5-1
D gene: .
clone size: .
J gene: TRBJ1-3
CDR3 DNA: TGCGCCAGCAGCTTGGCGCCTAGCTCTGGAAACACCATATATTTT
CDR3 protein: CASSLAPSSGNTIYF

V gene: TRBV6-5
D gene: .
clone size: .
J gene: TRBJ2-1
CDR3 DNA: TGTGCCAGCAGCCGGCCCACCCGGGTTTACAATGAGCAGTTCTTC
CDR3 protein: CASSRPTRVYNEQFF

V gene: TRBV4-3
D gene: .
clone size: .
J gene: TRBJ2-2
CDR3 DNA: TGCGCCAGCAGCCAGGATTCGGACAGTTCTGTCCTACAAGGGGAGCTGTTTTTT
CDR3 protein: CASSQDSDSSVLQGELFF

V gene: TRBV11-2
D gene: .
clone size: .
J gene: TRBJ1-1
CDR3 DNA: TGTGCCAGCAGCTTACCACGAACCCTACCTGAAGCTTTCTTT
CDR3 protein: CASSLPRTLPEAFF

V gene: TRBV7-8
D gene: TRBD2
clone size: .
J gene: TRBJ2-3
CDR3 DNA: TGTGCCAGCAGCTATCCTCTAGCGGGGGCCCTAGGGGGTACGCAGTATTTT
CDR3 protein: CASSYPLAGALGGTQYF

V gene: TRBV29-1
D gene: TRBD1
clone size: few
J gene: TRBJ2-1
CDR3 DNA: TGCAGCGTGGTAGGGGAAGGGGGCGATGAGCAGTTCTTC
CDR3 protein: CSVVGEGGDEQFF

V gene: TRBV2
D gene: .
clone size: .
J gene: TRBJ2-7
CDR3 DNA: TGTGCCAGCGTGGTGAAGGTCCTTGGTCAGACTGGGGAGCAGTACTTC
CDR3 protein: CASVVKVLGQTGEQYF

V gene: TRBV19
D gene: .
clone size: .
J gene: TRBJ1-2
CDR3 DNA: TGTGCCAGTAGTATATCTGGGCGCGGCTACACCTTC
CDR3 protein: CASSISGRGYTF

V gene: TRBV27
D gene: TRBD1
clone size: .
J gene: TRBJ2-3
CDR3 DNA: TGTGCCAGCAGTCCCAACCTCCGGACAGGGAGAACAGATACGCAGTATTTT
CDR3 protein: CASSPNLRTGRTDTQYF

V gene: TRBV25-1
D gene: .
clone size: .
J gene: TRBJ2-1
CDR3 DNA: TGTGCCAGCAGTGAATATGGGCAGGTCAATGAGCAGTTCTTC
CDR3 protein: CASSEYGQVNEQFF

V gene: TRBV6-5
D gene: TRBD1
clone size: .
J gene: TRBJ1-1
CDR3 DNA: TGTGCCAGCAGCGGGGGACAGCTGAACACTGAAGCTTTCTTT
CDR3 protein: CASSGGQLNTEAFF

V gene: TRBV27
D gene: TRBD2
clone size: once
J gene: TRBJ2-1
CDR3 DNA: TGTGCCAGCAGAGGACTAGTCACCCCCAATGAGCAGTTCTTC
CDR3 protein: CASRGLVTPNEQFF

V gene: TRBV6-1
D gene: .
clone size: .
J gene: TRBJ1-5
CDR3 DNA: TGTGCCAGCAGTTGGAGGATAGATCAGCCCCAGCATTTT
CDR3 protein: CASSWRIDQPQHF

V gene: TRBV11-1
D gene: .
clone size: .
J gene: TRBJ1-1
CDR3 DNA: TGTGCCAGCAGCCGACGAAGGTTGGAGGCCTCTGAAGCTTTCTTT
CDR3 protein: CASSRRRLEASEAFF

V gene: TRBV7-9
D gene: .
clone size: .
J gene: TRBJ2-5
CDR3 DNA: TGTGCCAGCGTCGGGGGTGGGGAGACCCAGTACTTC
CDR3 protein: CASVGGGETQYF

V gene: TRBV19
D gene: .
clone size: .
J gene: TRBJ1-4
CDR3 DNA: TGTGCCAGTAGTATACCGTCAGGGGAGGGGGAAAAACTGTTTTTT
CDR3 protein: CASSIPSGEGEKLFF

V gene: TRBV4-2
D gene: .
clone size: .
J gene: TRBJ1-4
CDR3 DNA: TGTGCCAGCAGCCATCCCAATAATGAAAAACTGTTTTTT
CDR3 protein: CASSHPNNEKLFF

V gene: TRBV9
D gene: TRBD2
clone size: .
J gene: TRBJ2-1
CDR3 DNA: TGTGCCAGCGGACTAGCGGGGACAAATGAGCAGTTCTTC
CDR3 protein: CASGLAGTNEQFF

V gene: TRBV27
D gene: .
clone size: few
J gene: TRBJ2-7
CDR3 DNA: TGTGCCAGCAGTTCTTGGAGGGGGCAGGCGGGGGGCCCTTTAAGCTCCTACGAGCAGTACTTC
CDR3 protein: CASSSWRGQAGGPLSSYEQYF

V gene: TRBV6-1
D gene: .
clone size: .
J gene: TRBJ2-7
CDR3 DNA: TGTGCCAGCCGGGGGTCGCTGACCTCCTACGAGCAGTACTTC
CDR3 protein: CASRGSLTSYEQYF

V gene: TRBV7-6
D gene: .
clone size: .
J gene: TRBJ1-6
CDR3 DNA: TGTGCCAGCAGCTTACAGGGCAACTATAATTCACCCCTCCACTTT
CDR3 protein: CASSLQGNYNSPLHF

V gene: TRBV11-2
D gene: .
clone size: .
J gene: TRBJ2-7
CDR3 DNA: TGTGCCAGCAGTATACAGGGCCCCGACTACGAGCAGTACTTC
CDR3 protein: CASSIQGPDYEQYF

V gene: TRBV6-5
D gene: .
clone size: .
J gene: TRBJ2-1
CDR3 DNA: TGTGCCAGCAGAAGCCAGGACAGCAACAATGAGCAGTTCTTC
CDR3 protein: CASRSQDSNNEQFF

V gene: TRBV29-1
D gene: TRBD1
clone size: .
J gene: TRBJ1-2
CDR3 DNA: TGCAGCGCCGTAGGACAGGTCGGCTACACCTTC
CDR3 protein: CSAVGQVGYTF

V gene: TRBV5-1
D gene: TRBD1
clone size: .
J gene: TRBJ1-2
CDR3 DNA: TGCGCCAGCAGCAGCGAAGGGGGCGACTATGGCTACACCTTC
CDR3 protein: CASSSEGGDYGYTF

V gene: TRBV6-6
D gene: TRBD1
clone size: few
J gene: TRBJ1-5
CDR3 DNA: TGTGCCAGCAGTTTGGGACAGGGTTATCAGCCCCAGCATTTT
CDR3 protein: CASSLGQGYQPQHF